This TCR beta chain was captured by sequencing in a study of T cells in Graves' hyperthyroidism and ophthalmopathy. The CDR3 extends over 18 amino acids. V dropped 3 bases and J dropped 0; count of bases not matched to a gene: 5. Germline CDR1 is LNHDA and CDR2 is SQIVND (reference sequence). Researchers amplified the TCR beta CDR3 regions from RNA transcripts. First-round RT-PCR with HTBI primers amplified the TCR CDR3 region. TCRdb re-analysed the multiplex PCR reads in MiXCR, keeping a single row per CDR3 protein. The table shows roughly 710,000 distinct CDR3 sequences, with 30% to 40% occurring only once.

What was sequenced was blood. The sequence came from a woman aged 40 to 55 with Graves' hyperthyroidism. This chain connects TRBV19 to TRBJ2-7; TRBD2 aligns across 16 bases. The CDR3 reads CASSMGLAGGPRSYEQYF. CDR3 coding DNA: TGTGCCAGTAGTATGGGACTAGCGGGAGGGCCACGCTCCTACGAGCAGTACTTC.